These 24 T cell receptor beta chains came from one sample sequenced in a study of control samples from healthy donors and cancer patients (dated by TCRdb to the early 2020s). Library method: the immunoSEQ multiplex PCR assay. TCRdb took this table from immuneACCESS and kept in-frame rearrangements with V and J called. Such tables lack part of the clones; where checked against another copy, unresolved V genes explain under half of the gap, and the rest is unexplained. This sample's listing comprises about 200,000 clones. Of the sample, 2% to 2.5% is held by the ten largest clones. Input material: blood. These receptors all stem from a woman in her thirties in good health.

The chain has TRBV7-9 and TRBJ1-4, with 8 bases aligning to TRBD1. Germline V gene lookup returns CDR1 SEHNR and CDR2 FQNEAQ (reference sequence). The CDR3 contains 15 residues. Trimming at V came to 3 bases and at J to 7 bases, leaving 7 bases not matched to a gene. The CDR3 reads CASSFGQGVSEKLFF. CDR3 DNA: TGTGCCAGCAGCTTCGGACAGGGCGTGAGTGAAAAACTGTTTTTT.

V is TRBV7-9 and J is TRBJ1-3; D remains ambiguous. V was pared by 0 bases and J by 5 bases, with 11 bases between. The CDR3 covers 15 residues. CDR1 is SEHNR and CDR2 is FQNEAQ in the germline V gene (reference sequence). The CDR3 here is CASSLALVERNTIYF. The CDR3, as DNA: TGTGCCAGCAGCTTAGCGCTCGTTGAGCGAAACACCATATATTTT.

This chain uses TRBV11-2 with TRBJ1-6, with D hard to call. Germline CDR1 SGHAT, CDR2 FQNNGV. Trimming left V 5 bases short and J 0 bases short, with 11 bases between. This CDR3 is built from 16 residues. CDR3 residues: CASSITLVSYNSPLHF. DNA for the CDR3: TGTGCCAGCAGCATAACCTTGGTCTCCTATAATTCACCCCTCCACTTT.

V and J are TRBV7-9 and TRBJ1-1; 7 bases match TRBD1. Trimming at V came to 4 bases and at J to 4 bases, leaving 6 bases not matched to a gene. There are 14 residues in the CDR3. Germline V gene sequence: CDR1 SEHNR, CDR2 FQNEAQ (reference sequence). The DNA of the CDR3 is TGTGCCAGCAGCTCCGAGGGGGCCGCCACTGAAGCTTTCTTT. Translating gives CASSSEGAATEAFF.

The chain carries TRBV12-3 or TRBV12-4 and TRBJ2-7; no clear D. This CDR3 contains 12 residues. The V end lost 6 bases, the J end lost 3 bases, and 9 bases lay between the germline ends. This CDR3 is CASSPLHYEQYF. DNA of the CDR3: TGTGCCAGCAGCCCCCTTCACTACGAGCAGTACTTC.

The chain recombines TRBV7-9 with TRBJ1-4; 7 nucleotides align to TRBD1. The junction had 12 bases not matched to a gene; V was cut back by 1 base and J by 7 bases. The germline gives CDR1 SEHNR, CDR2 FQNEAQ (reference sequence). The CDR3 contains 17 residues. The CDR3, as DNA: TGTGCCAGCAGCTTAGGAAGGAGGGACAGTTGGACTGAAAAACTGTTTTTT. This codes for CASSLGRRDSWTEKLFF. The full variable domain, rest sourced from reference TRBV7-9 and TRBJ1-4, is DTGVSQNPRHKITKRGQNVTFRCDPISEHNRLYWYRQTLGQGPEFLTYFQNEAQLEKSRLLSDRFSAERPKGSFSTLEIQRTEQGDSAMYLCASSLGRRDSWTEKLFFGSGTQLSVL.

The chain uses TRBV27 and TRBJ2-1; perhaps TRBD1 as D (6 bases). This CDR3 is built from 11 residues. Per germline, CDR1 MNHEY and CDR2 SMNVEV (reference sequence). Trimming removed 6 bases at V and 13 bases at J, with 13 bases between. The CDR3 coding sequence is TGTGCCAGCAGACAGACAGGCTATCAGTTCTTC. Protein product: CASRQTGYQFF.

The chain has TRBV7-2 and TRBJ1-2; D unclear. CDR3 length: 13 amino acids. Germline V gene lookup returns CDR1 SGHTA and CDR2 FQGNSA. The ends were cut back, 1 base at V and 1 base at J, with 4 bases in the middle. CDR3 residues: CASSLDGNYGYTF. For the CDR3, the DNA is TGTGCCAGCAGCTTAGACGGTAACTATGGCTACACCTTC.

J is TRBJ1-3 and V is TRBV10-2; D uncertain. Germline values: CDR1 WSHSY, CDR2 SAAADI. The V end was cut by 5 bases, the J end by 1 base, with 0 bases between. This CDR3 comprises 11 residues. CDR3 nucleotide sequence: TGCGCCAGCAGTTCTGGAAACACCATATATTTT. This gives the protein CASSSGNTIYF.

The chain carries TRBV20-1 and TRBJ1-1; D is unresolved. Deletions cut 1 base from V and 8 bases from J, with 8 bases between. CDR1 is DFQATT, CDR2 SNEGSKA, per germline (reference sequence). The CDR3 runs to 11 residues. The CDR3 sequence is CSARGVGEAFF. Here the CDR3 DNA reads TGCAGTGCTAGAGGAGTTGGAGAAGCTTTCTTT.

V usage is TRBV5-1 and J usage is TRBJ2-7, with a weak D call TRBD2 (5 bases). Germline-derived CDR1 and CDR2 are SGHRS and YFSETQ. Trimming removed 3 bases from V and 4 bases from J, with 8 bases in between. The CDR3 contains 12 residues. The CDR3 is CASSSGMYEQYF. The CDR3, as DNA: TGCGCCAGCAGCTCGGGAATGTACGAGCAGTACTTC.

The CDR3 sequence: CASSLDTSQGRYYGYTF. In nucleotides, the CDR3 is TGTGCCTCCAGCTTGGATACGTCACAGGGGCGGTACTATGGCTACACCTTC. V usage is TRBV7-2 and J usage is TRBJ1-2; 7 bases are a match to TRBD1. Germline lookup yields CDR1 SGHTA and CDR2 FQGNSA. Unmatched junction bases numbered 21, after V lost 11 bases and J lost 3 bases. The CDR3 runs 17 residues.

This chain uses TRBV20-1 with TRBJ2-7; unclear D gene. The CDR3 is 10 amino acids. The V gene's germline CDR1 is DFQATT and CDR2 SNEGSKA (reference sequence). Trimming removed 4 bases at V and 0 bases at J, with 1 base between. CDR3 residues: CSATSYEQYF. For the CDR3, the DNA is TGCAGTGCTACCTCCTACGAGCAGTACTTC.

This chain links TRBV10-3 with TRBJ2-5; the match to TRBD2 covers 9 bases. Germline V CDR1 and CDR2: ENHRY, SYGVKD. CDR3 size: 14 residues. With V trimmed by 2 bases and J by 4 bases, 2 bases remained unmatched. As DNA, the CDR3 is TGTGCCATCAGTGAGGGACTAGCGAGAGAGACCCAGTACTTC. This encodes CAISEGLARETQYF.

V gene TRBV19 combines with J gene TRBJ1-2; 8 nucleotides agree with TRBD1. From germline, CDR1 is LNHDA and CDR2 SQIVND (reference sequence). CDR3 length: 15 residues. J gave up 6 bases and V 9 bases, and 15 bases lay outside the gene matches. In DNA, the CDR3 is TGTGCCAGCCGGAAGCGACAGGGGAGTTTGGATGGCTACACCTTC. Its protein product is CASRKRQGSLDGYTF.

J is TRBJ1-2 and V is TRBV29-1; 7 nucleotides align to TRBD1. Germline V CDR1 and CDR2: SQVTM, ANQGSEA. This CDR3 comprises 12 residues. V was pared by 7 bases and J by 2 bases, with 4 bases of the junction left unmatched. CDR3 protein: CSGRGQNYGYTF. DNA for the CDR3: TGCAGCGGGAGGGGACAGAACTATGGCTACACCTTC.

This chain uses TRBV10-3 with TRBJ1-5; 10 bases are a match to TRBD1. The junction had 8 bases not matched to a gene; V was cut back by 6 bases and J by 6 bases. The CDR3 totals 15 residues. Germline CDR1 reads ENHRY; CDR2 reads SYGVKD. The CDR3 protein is CAIRDGQGDGQPQHF. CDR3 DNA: TGTGCCATCAGAGACGGACAGGGGGACGGTCAGCCCCAGCATTTT.

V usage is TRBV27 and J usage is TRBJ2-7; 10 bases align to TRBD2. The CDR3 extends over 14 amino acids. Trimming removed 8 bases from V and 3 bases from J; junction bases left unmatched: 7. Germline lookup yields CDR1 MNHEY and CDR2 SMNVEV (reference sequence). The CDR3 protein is CASQAGGLFYEQYF. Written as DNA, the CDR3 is TGTGCCAGCCAAGCGGGGGGGCTGTTCTACGAGCAGTACTTC.

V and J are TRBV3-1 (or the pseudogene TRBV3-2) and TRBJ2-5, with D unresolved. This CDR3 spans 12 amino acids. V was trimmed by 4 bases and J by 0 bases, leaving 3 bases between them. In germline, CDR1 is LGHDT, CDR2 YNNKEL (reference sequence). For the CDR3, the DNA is TGTGCCAGCAGCCCCTACCAAGAGACCCAGTACTTC. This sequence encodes CASSPYQETQYF.

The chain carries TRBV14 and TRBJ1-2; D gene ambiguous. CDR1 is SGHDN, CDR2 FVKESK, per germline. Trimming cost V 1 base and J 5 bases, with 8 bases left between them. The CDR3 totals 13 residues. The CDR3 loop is CASSQGLSYGYTF. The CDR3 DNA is TGTGCCAGCAGCCAAGGGCTGTCTTATGGCTACACCTTC.

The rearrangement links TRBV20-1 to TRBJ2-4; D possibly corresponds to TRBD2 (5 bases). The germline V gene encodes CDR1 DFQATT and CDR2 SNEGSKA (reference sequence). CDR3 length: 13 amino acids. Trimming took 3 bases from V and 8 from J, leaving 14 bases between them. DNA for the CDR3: TGCAGTGCTAGTAGAGTGGACGGGGACATTCAGTACTTC. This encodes CSASRVDGDIQYF.

CDR3 coding DNA: TGTGCCAGCTCATTGACAGGAGGCACAGAGACCCAGTACTTC. Protein: CASSLTGGTETQYF. V and J are TRBV18 and TRBJ2-5, with a tentative D call TRBD1 (6 bases). The V gene's germline CDR1 is KGHSH and CDR2 LQKENI. The CDR3 consists of 14 residues. V was pared by 5 bases and J by 4 bases, with 14 bases between.

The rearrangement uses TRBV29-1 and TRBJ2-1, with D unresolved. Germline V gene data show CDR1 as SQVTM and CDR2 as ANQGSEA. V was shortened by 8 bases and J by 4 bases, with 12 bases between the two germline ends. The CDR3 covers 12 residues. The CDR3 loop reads CSTEHKYNEQFF. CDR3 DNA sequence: TGCAGCACAGAACATAAGTACAATGAGCAGTTCTTC.

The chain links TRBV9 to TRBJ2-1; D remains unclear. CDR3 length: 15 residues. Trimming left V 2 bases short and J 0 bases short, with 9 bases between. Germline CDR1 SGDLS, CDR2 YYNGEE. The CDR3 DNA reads TGTGCCAGCAGCGTTTCAGTAAGCTCCTACAATGAGCAGTTCTTC. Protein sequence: CASSVSVSSYNEQFF.